Presented here are 9 T cell receptor beta chains from one specimen sequenced in a study of shared clonotypes between healthy human individuals. Only in-frame clones appear in the TCRdb table, and some are missing; sequencing was by immunoSEQ multiplex PCR. The sample includes about 460,000 clones, roughly three quarters of them seen just once. The sequenced sample was PBMCs. The receptors were sampled from a woman aged 40 to 50 in good health. Some clones in this sample may be carry-over from other donors' samples.

The chain recombines TRBV27 with TRBJ2-7; tentatively, D is TRBD1 (6 bases). Trimming pared 4 bases from V and 0 bases from J, leaving 7 bases between. CDR3 length: 13 amino acids. Per germline, CDR1 MNHEY and CDR2 SMNVEV (reference sequence). The CDR3 DNA reads TGTGCCAGCAGTTCAGGGGCCTCCTACGAGCAGTACTTC. Protein product: CASSSGASYEQYF.

Points on this clone: A far larger clone is only one base removed, so a read error is likely. Other DNA sequences from this sample encode an identical CDR3 as well. V and J are TRBV30 and TRBJ2-3, with TRBD2 matching over 9 bases. V shed 1 base, J shed 3 bases, and the junction held 5 bases outside the gene matches. The germline V gene encodes CDR1 GTSNPN and CDR2 SVGIG (reference sequence). This CDR3 spans 15 amino acids. CDR3 bases: TGTGCCTGGAGTGAGCTAGCGGGACTTACAGATACGCAGTATTTT. Amino acid sequence: CAWSELAGLTDTQYF.

The J gene is TRBJ2-7, the V gene TRBV2; D unclear. Trimming removed 5 bases at V and 4 bases at J, with 15 bases between. CDR1 is SNHLY, CDR2 FYNNEI, per germline. The CDR3 has 14 residues. The CDR3 sequence: CASSNPLMGYEQYF. In DNA form, the CDR3 reads TGTGCCAGCAGTAACCCTTTAATGGGGTACGAGCAGTACTTC.

The V call is TRBV19, the J call TRBJ1-5; D unclear. In germline, CDR1 is LNHDA, CDR2 SQIVND (reference sequence). V lost 2 bases and J lost 3, with 8 bases in between. This CDR3 spans 14 amino acids. In DNA, the CDR3 is TGTGCCAGTAGTATAAACGGCTTCAATCAGCCCCAGCATTTT. Protein sequence: CASSINGFNQPQHF.

The chain carries TRBV7-8 and TRBJ1-1; TRBD1 matches at 9 bases. Germline CDR1 is SGHVS and CDR2 is FQNEAQ. Germline trimming cut 5 bases from V and 3 bases from J; bases unmatched to any gene: 4. CDR3 length: 14 residues. The CDR3 loop is CASSPDRGYTEAFF. The CDR3 bases are TGTGCCAGCAGCCCGGACAGGGGATACACTGAAGCTTTCTTT.

V gene TRBV13 combines with J gene TRBJ2-1; 9 nucleotides align to TRBD2. Germline trimming cut 2 bases from V and 7 bases from J; bases unmatched to any gene: 6. The CDR3 sequence is 15 residues long. CDR1 and CDR2 (germline): PRHDT, FYEKMQ (reference sequence). CDR3 sequence reads: CASSLTGTSMNEQFF. The CDR3 DNA is TGTGCCAGCAGCTTAACCGGGACTAGCATGAATGAGCAGTTCTTC.

About this clone: A far larger clone is only one base removed, so a read error is likely. Other DNA sequences of this sample code for an identical CDR3. The chain has TRBV4-3 and TRBJ1-2; D gene uncertain. This CDR3 has 13 amino acids. Trimming pared 6 bases from V and 7 bases from J, leaving 15 bases between. CDR1 and CDR2 (germline): LGHNA, YSLEER. Written as DNA, the CDR3 is TGCGCCAGCAGTCCCCGTAGAGAGTCTGGCTACACCTTC. The encoded protein is CASSPRRESGYTF.

This clone was found once. This rearrangement joins TRBV18 to TRBJ2-3; D ambiguous. This CDR3 is built from 14 residues. Germline loops: CDR1 KGHSH, CDR2 LQKENI. Trimming removed 0 bases at V and 2 bases at J, with 6 bases between. CDR3 region: CASSPPLNTDTQYF. DNA for the CDR3: TGTGCCAGCTCACCACCGTTAAACACAGATACGCAGTATTTT.

On this clone itself: A much larger clone sits a single nucleotide away, making a read error possible. V and J are TRBV6-4 and TRBJ2-3, with a possible D match to TRBD2 (6 bases). CDR1 MRHNA and CDR2 SNTAGT come from the germline V gene. The CDR3 is made up of 16 amino acids. The CDR3 nucleotides read TGTGCCAGCAGTGACTCAGTGGCAACTAGCACAGATACGCGGTATTTT. Translated, it gives CASSDSVATSTDTRYF.